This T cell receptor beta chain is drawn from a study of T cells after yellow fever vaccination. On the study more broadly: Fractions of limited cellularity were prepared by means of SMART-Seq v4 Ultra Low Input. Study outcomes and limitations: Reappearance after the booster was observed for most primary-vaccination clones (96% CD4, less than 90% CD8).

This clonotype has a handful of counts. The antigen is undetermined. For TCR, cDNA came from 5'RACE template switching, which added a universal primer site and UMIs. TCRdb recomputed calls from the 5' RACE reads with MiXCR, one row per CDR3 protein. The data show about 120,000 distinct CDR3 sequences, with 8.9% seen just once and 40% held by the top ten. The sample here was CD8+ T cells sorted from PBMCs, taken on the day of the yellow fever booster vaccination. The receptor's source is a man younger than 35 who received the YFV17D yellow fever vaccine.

The CDR3: CASNIRGGPLQETQYF. The CDR3 DNA is TGTGCCAGCAACATCCGGGGGGGGCCCCTCCAAGAGACCCAGTACTTC. The V gene is TRBV7-9, the J gene TRBJ2-5; 8 bases line up with TRBD2. Germline V lookup: CDR1 SEHNR, CDR2 FQNEAQ (reference sequence). This CDR3 has 16 residues. V lost 7 bases to trimming and J lost 1 base; unmatched junction nucleotides: 11. Looking up the rest from reference TRBV7-9 and TRBJ2-5 gives the full variable domain: DTGVSQNPRHKITKRGQNVTFRCDPISEHNRLYWYRQTLGQGPEFLTYFQNEAQLEKSRLLSDRFSAERPKGSFSTLEIQRTEQGDSAMYLCASNIRGGPLQETQYFGPGTRLLVL.